This T cell receptor (beta chain) was sequenced during a study of vaccination and CD4 T cells after COVID-19. General study points: The study sampled relatively few convalescent patients and omitted early post-infection timepoints.

Regarding this clonotype: Its specificity is unknown.

Noted treatment: roughly 11-day PBMC culture with coronavirus spike peptide pools or control peptides (ViraFEST assay). V gave up 4 bases and J gave up 6 bases; unmatched junction bases: 8. From germline, CDR1 is SGHDT and CDR2 YYEEEE. This CDR3 is 15 amino acids long. The study sequenced cultured CD4+ T cell DNA using the Oncomine TCR Beta short-read assay. The authors extracted genomic DNA from cultured CD4+ T cells. TCRdb re-derived calls from the PCR reads in MiXCR, one entry per CDR3 protein. The table records approximately 16,000 distinct CDR3 sequences, around 52% of them present only once. The sequence derives from a human donor who had recovered from COVID-19. This specimen was CD4+ T cells from blood, cultured in vitro, taken before SARS-CoV-2 vaccination. The rearrangement uses TRBV5-6 and TRBJ2-3; 10 bases align to TRBD1. For the CDR3, the DNA is TGTGCCAGCAGCCCGGGGACAGGGGAAGCGGATACGCAGTATTTT. Its protein product is CASSPGTGEADTQYF. The whole variable domain, filled in from reference TRBV5-6 and TRBJ2-3, reads DAGVTQSPTHLIKTRGQQVTLRCSPKSGHDTVSWYQQALGQGPQFIFQYYEEEERQRGNFPDRFSGHQFPNYSSELNVNALLLGDSALYLCASSPGTGEADTQYFGPGTRLTVL.